The source of this T cell receptor (beta chain) is a study of shared clonotypes between healthy human individuals. Assay used: immunoSEQ multiplex PCR; TCRdb lists only in-frame clones, some missing. This sample has under 2,500,000 clones, with approximately 95% found just once. The CDR3 length is 17 residues. Germline trimming cut 3 bases from V and 7 bases from J; bases unmatched to any gene: 13. CDR1 is KGHSH and CDR2 is LQKENI in the germline V gene. J is TRBJ1-5 and V is TRBV18; 9 nucleotides agree with TRBD1. The TCR sequence derives from a man aged 18-30 years in good health. Sequencing used naive CD4+ T cells sorted from blood. The subset is: CD45RA+ positively selected. The CDR3 nucleotides are TGTGCCAGCTCACCCGCTGTCGGGACAGGGCTACGGCAGCCCCAGCATTTT. Amino acids: CASSPAVGTGLRQPQHF.